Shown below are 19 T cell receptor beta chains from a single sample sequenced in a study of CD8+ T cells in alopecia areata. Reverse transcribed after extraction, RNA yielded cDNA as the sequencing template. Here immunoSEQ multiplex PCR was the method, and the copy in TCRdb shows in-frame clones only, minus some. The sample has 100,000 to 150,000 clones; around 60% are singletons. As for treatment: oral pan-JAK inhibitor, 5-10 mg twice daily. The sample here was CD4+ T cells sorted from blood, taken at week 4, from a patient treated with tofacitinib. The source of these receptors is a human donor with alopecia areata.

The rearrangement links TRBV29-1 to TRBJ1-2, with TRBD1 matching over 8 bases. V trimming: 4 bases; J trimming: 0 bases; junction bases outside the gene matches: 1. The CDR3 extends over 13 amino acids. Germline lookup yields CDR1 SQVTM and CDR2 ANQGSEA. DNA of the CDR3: TGCAGCGTTGCGGGACAGGCTAACTATGGCTACACCTTC. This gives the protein CSVAGQANYGYTF.

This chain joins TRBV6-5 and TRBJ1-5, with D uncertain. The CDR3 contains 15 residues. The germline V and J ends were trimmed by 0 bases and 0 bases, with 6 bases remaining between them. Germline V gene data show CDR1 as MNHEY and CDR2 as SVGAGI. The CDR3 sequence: CASSYSKYSNQPQHF. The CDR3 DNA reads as TGTGCCAGCAGTTACTCGAAATATAGCAATCAGCCCCAGCATTTT.

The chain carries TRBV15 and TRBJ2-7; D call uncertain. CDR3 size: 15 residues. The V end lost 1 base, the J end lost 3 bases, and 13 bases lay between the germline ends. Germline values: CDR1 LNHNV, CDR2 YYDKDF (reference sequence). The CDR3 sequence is CATSRGGVAVYEQYF. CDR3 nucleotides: TGTGCCACCAGCAGAGGAGGAGTAGCCGTCTACGAGCAGTACTTC.

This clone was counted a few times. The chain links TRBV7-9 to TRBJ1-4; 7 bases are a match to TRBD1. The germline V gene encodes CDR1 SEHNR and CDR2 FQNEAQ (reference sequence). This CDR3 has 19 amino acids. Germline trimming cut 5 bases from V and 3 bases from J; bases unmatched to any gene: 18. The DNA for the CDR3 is TGTGCCAGCAGCCCACTCCCGGGGTCAGGGGGGAGTGCTAATGAAAAACTGTTTTTT. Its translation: CASSPLPGSGGSANEKLFF. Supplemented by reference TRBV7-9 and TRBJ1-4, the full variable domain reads DTGVSQNPRHKITKRGQNVTFRCDPISEHNRLYWYRQTLGQGPEFLTYFQNEAQLEKSRLLSDRFSAERPKGSFSTLEIQRTEQGDSAMYLCASSPLPGSGGSANEKLFFGSGTQLSVL.

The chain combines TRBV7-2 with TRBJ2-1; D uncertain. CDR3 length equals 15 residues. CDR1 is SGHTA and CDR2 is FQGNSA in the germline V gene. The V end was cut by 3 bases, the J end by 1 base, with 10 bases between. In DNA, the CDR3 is TGTGCCAGCAGCTTGAGCCGTAAGTCCTACAATGAGCAGTTCTTC. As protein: CASSLSRKSYNEQFF. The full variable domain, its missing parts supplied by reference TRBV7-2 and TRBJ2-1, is GAGVSQSPSNKVTEKGKDVELRCDPISGHTALYWYRQSLGQGLEFLIYFQGNSAPDKSGLPSDRFSAERTGGSVSTLTIQRTQQEDSAVYLCASSLSRKSYNEQFFGPGTRLTVL.

The CDR3: CASSPPGSMDQPQHF. The DNA for the CDR3 is TGTGCCAGCAGTCCTCCGGGGAGCATGGATCAGCCCCAGCATTTT. This chain connects TRBV2 to TRBJ1-5; D is unresolved. CDR3 length: 15 residues. Trimming removed 5 bases from V and 5 bases from J, with 16 bases in between. Per germline, CDR1 SNHLY and CDR2 FYNNEI.

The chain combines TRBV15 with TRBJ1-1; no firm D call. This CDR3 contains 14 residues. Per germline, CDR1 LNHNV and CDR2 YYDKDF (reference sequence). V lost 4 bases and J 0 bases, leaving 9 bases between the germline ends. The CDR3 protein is CATSTQRMNTEAFF. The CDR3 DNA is TGTGCCACCAGCACCCAGAGAATGAACACTGAAGCTTTCTTT.

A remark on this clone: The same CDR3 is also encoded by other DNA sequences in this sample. CDR3 in amino acids: CASSPPSGANVLTF. CDR3 coding DNA: TGTGCCAGCTCACCACCGTCAGGGGCCAACGTCCTGACTTTC. The chain joins TRBV18 to TRBJ2-6; D is ambiguous. Deletions cut 0 bases from V and 4 bases from J, with 4 bases between. In germline, CDR1 is KGHSH, CDR2 LQKENI. The CDR3 sequence is 14 residues long.

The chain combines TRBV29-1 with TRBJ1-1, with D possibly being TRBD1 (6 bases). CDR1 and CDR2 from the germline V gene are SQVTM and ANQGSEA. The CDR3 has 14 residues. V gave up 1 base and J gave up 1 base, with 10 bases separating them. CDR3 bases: TGCAGCGTTGAAGGCAGGGGCGGGAACACTGAAGCTTTCTTT. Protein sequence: CSVEGRGGNTEAFF.

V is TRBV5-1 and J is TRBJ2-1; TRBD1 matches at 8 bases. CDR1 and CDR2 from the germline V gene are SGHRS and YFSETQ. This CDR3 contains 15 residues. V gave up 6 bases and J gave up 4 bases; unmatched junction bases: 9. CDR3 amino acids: CASTDRDRPYNEQFF. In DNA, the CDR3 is TGCGCCAGCACCGACCGGGACAGGCCATACAATGAGCAGTTCTTC.

The CDR3 loop is CASSLPTGLQETQYF. CDR3 sequence (DNA): TGTGCCAGCAGCTTACCTACAGGGCTCCAAGAGACCCAGTACTTC. The J gene is TRBJ2-5, the V gene TRBV7-8, with a tentative D call TRBD1 (6 bases). Trimming took 2 bases from V and 1 from J, leaving 11 bases between them. The CDR3 runs to 15 residues. CDR1 and CDR2 (germline): SGHVS, FQNEAQ. The entire variable domain, with the rest obtained from reference TRBV7-8 and TRBJ2-5, is as follows: GAGVSQSPRYKVAKRGQDVALRCDPISGHVSLFWYQQALGQGPEFLTYFQNEAQLDKSGLPSDRFFAERPEGSVSTLKIQRTQQEDSAVYLCASSLPTGLQETQYFGPGTRLLVL.

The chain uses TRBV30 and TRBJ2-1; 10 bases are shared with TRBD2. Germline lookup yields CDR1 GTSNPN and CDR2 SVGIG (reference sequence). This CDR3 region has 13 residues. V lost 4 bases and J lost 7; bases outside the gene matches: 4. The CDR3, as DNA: TGTGCCTGGACTAGCGGGAGTGGAAATGAGCAGTTCTTC. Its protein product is CAWTSGSGNEQFF.

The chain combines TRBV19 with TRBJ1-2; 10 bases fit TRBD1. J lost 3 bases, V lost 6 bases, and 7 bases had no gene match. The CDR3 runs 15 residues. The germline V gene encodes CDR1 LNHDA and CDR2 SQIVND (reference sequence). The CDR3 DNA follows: TGTGCCAGTAGCCCCGGGACAGGGGCGGACTATGGCTACACCTTC. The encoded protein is CASSPGTGADYGYTF. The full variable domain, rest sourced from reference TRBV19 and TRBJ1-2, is DGGITQSPKYLFRKEGQNVTLSCEQNLNHDAMYWYRQDPGQGLRLIYYSQIVNDFQKGDIAEGYSVSREKKESFPLTVTSAQKNPTAFYLCASSPGTGADYGYTFGSGTRLTVV.

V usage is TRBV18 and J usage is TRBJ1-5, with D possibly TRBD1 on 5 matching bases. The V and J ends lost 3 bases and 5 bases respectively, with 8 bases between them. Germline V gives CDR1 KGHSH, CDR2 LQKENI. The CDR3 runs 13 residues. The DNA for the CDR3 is TGTGCCAGCTCACCTGGGGCTTATCAGCCCCAGCATTTT. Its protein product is CASSPGAYQPQHF.

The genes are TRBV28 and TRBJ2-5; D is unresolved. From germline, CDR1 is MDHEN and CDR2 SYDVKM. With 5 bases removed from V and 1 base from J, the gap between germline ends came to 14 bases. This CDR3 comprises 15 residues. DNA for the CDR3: TGTGCCAGCAGTCGGGCTTCCCGGCTCCAAGAGACCCAGTACTTC. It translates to CASSRASRLQETQYF.

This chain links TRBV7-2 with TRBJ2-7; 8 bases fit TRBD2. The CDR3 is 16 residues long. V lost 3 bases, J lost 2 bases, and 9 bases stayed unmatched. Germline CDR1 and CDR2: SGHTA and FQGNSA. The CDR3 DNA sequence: TGTGCCAGCAGCTTGACCCTAGCGGGCAGGCCCTACGAGCAGTACTTC. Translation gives CASSLTLAGRPYEQYF.

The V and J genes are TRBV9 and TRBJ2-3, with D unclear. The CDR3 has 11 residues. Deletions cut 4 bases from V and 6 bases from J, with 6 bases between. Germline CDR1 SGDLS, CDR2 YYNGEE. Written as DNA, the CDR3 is TGTGCCAGCAGCATACAGGATACGCAGTATTTT. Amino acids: CASSIQDTQYF. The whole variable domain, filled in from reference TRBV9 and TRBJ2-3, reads DSGVTQTPKHLITATGQRVTLRCSPRSGDLSVYWYQQSLDQGLQFLIQYYNGEERAKGNILERFSAQQFPDLHSELNLSSLELGDSALYFCASSIQDTQYFGPGTRLTVL.

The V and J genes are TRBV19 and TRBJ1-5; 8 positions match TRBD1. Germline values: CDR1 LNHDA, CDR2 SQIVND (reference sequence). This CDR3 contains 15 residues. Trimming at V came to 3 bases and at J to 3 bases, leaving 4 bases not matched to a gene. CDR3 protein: CASSISRGHNQPQHF. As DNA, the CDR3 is TGTGCCAGTAGTATCTCCAGGGGGCACAATCAGCCCCAGCATTTT.

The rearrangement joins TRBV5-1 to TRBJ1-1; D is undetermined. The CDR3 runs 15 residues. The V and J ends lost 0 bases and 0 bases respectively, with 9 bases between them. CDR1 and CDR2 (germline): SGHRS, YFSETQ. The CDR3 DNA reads TGCGCCAGCAGCTTGGAGGGAGGGATGAACACTGAAGCTTTCTTT. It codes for CASSLEGGMNTEAFF. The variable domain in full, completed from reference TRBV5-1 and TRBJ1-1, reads KAGVTQTPRYLIKTRGQQVTLSCSPISGHRSVSWYQQTPGQGLQFLFEYFSETQRNKGNFPGRFSGRQFSNSRSEMNVSTLELGDSALYLCASSLEGGMNTEAFFGQGTRLTVV.